This is a list of T cell receptor beta chains from one sample in a study of T-cell reconstitution after alpha-beta-depleted transplantation in children. MiXCR, run by TCRdb on the PCR reads, gives a single entry per CDR3 protein. This table holds about 210,000 distinct CDR3 sequences, around a sixth found once. The sample was PBMCs, mostly from graft donor cells, taken 360 days after TCRalphabeta/CD19-depleted stem cell transplant. These receptors originate from a male patient between 2 and 9 years old who had a stem cell transplant for acute lymphoblastic leukemia, so the T cells may come from the graft donor. CDR3s include the opening cysteine and the closing phenylalanine or tryptophan. D genes are given only for firm matches. A clone size is listed for some rows: how often the clone was seen (once, few, many), or a class if it is expanded.

clone_size j_call v_call d_call cdr3_aa cdr3_nt
few TRBJ2-3 TRBV10-3 NA CAISDPGVRTDTQYF TGTGCCATCAGTGATCCGGGGGTCCGCACAGATACGCAGTATTTT
NA TRBJ2-1 TRBV6-6 NA CAGPGEDNEQFF TGTGCCGGCCCAGGGGAAGACAATGAGCAGTTCTTC
NA TRBJ1-6 TRBV18 NA CASSPPLRNSPLHF TGTGCCAGCTCACCACCGTTAAGGAATTCACCCCTCCACTTT
NA TRBJ2-1 TRBV7-2 NA CASSLGGAGEQFF TGTGCCAGCAGCCTAGGGGGGGCGGGTGAGCAGTTCTTC
few TRBJ2-1 TRBV10-3 NA CAISEGKEGGFF TGTGCCATCAGTGAGGGGAAAGAGGGCGGATTCTTC
few TRBJ2-1 TRBV6-1 TRBD2 CASSPGLGAPPFANEQFF TGTGCCAGCAGCCCTGGACTAGGTGCACCGCCTTTCGCCAATGAGCAGTTCTTC
NA TRBJ1-2 TRBV5-1 NA CASSLNSGGTYGYTF TGCGCCAGCAGCCTAAACTCCGGGGGGACGTATGGCTACACCTTC
NA TRBJ2-7 TRBV27 TRBD2 CASSLLVRGYEQYF TGTGCCAGCAGTTTATTGGTGCGGGGGTACGAGCAGTACTTC
many TRBJ1-1 TRBV4-3 NA CASSQDPGTYNTEAFF TGCGCCAGCAGCCAAGATCCCGGGACTTACAACACTGAAGCTTTCTTT
NA TRBJ2-2 TRBV12-3/TRBV12-4 NA CASSLVFGSSAGELFF TGTGCCAGCAGTTTAGTATTCGGGAGCTCCGCCGGGGAGCTGTTTTTT
NA TRBJ2-5 TRBV29-1 NA CSVDPVQETQYF TGCAGCGTTGATCCAGTTCAAGAGACCCAGTACTTC
many TRBJ1-1 TRBV5-6 NA CASSSRRGWNTEAFF TGTGCCAGCAGCTCTAGACGGGGTTGGAACACTGAAGCTTTCTTT
NA TRBJ2-5 TRBV6-1 TRBD1 CASAPGTGVQETQYF TGTGCCAGCGCACCCGGGACAGGGGTACAAGAGACCCAGTACTTC
few TRBJ2-6 TRBV7-2 NA CASSLLKGTGANVLTF TGTGCCAGCAGCTTACTAAAGGGGACTGGGGCCAACGTCCTGACTTTC
NA TRBJ2-5 TRBV20-1 NA CSASFRPAGGLLQETQYF TGCAGTGCTAGCTTCCGTCCAGCGGGTGGCCTACTTCAAGAGACCCAGTACTTC
NA TRBJ2-2 TRBV11-2 NA CASSLMTWGPEGTGELFF TGTGCCAGCAGCTTGATGACTTGGGGGCCTGAGGGGACCGGGGAGCTGTTTTTT
many TRBJ2-7 TRBV18 NA CASSGGGGEAYEQYF TGTGCCAGCTCAGGAGGGGGCGGCGAGGCCTACGAGCAGTACTTC
few TRBJ2-7 TRBV28 NA CASTFAYEQYF TGTGCCTCAACGTTCGCCTACGAGCAGTACTTC
few TRBJ1-1 TRBV12-3/TRBV12-4 NA CASSPPRQRLNTEAFF TGTGCCAGCAGTCCGCCTCGTCAAAGGTTGAACACTGAAGCTTTCTTT
few TRBJ1-1 TRBV12-3/TRBV12-4 NA CASSLGGAGGTEAFF TGTGCCAGCAGTTTAGGGGGGGCTGGCGGCACTGAAGCTTTCTTT
NA TRBJ1-1 TRBV4-1 TRBD1 CASSDRESTEAFF TGCGCCAGCAGCGACAGGGAGTCCACTGAAGCTTTCTTT
NA TRBJ1-3 TRBV24-1 TRBD1 CASCPLRQGVSLSGNTIYF TGTGCCAGCTGCCCTCTTCGACAGGGCGTTTCTCTCTCTGGAAACACCATATATTTT
many TRBJ2-2 TRBV2 TRBD1 CASSPGQANTGELFF TGTGCCAGCAGTCCGGGACAGGCGAACACCGGGGAGCTGTTTTTT
NA TRBJ2-5 TRBV27 TRBD1 CASRKQGANARGQYF TGTGCCAGCAGAAAACAGGGGGCTAATGCGAGGGGCCAGTACTTC
NA TRBJ1-5 TRBV23-1 TRBD1 CASSQDRENSNQPQHF TGCGCCAGCAGTCAAGACAGGGAAAATAGCAATCAGCCCCAGCATTTT
few TRBJ2-1 TRBV28 NA CATSSGDSYNEQFF TGTGCCACATCGTCGGGGGACTCCTACAATGAGCAGTTCTTC
many TRBJ2-6 TRBV7-2 NA CASSLAVRGALKANVLTF TGTGCCAGCAGCTTAGCGGTCAGGGGGGCTTTAAAGGCCAACGTCCTGACTTTC
few TRBJ2-7 TRBV29-1 TRBD1 CSVKGDRVINEQYF TGCAGCGTTAAAGGAGACAGGGTAATCAACGAGCAGTACTTC
NA TRBJ2-5 TRBV7-2 NA CASSLVGQETQYF TGTGCCAGCAGCTTAGTTGGTCAGGAGACCCAGTACTTC
NA TRBJ2-7 TRBV5-5 NA CASRGSYEQYF TGTGCCAGCAGGGGAAGCTACGAGCAGTACTTC
NA TRBJ2-1 TRBV7-2 NA CASSFIAPGPNYNEQFF TGTGCCAGCAGCTTCATAGCCCCGGGCCCTAACTACAATGAGCAGTTCTTC
many TRBJ2-1 TRBV20-1 NA CSARGPGLARFNEQFF TGCAGTGCTAGAGGCCCGGGACTCGCGAGATTCAATGAGCAGTTCTTC
NA TRBJ1-5 TRBV20-1 NA CSARDLISNQPQHF TGCAGTGCTAGAGACCTTATTAGCAATCAGCCCCAGCATTTT
few TRBJ2-1 TRBV7-2 NA CASSLMASSPEQFF TGTGCCAGCAGCTTAATGGCCTCTAGTCCTGAGCAGTTCTTC
NA TRBJ1-3 TRBV15 NA CATSRPLDRPGNTIYF TGTGCCACCAGCAGGCCCCTGGACAGACCTGGAAACACCATATATTTT
NA TRBJ2-5 TRBV7-2 TRBD2 CASSPGTSEETQYF TGTGCCAGCAGCCCAGGGACTAGCGAAGAGACCCAGTACTTC
many TRBJ2-5 TRBV27 TRBD2 CASRLAGGETQYF TGTGCCAGTCGACTAGCGGGAGGGGAGACCCAGTACTTC
many TRBJ2-7 TRBV5-1 TRBD1 CASSLEGGGYEQYF TGCGCCAGCAGCTTGGAAGGGGGCGGCTACGAGCAGTACTTC
many TRBJ2-2 TRBV6-2/TRBV6-3 TRBD2 CASKPREGSNTGELFF TGTGCCAGCAAGCCCAGGGAGGGGTCAAACACCGGGGAGCTGTTTTTT
many TRBJ1-5 TRBV20-1 NA CSAGGGGPGDYSNQPQHF TGCAGTGCTGGGGGCGGTGGGCCAGGGGATTATAGCAATCAGCCCCAGCATTTT
NA TRBJ2-2 TRBV12-3/TRBV12-4 NA CASSPRTVRNTGELFF TGTGCCAGCAGCCCTCGGACAGTCCGGAACACCGGGGAGCTGTTTTTT
NA TRBJ2-2 TRBV11-3 TRBD2 CASTLRGTSHTGELFF TGTGCCAGCACCTTACGTGGGACTAGTCACACCGGGGAGCTGTTTTTT
few TRBJ1-5 TRBV4-1 NA CASSQGRLNQPQHF TGCGCCAGCAGCCAAGGCAGACTCAATCAGCCCCAGCATTTT
few TRBJ1-1 TRBV18 NA CASSPPVGNTEAFF TGTGCCAGCTCACCACCGGTGGGGAACACTGAAGCTTTCTTT
NA TRBJ2-7 TRBV28 NA CASSLWGKGYEQYF TGTGCCAGCAGTTTATGGGGGAAGGGATACGAGCAGTACTTC
NA TRBJ2-5 TRBV7-8 TRBD1 CASSLGRGPQETQYF TGTGCCAGCAGCTTAGGCAGGGGGCCTCAAGAGACCCAGTACTTC